The entry below gives a single T cell receptor beta chain sequence along with its context. The antigen is undetermined. J gave up 7 bases and V 5 bases, and 7 bases lay outside the gene matches. From germline, CDR1 is SGHVS and CDR2 FQNEAQ. CDR3 size: 14 residues. This entry belongs to a study of long-term antiretroviral therapy in people with HIV. Findings and limits, study-wide: In the period from the mid-2000s to the late 2010s, blood was collected, possibly under older ART regimens. Clones expanded before ART dominated the repertoire at all time points.

A v3.0 immunoSEQ assay was performed at survey level. TCRdb's copy holds only in-frame clones and misses some; the assay was immunoSEQ multiplex PCR. Of under 25,000 clones listed, roughly 86% are singletons. The sequence derives from a man in his forties or fifties with HIV. The V call is TRBV7-8, the J call TRBJ1-5; 8 bases fit TRBD1. The input for sequencing was unsorted PBMCs, taken 0.5 years after starting antiretroviral therapy. CDR3 protein: CASSPGQGGQPQHF. CDR3 coding DNA: TGTGCCAGCAGCCCCGGACAGGGCGGCCAGCCCCAGCATTTT.